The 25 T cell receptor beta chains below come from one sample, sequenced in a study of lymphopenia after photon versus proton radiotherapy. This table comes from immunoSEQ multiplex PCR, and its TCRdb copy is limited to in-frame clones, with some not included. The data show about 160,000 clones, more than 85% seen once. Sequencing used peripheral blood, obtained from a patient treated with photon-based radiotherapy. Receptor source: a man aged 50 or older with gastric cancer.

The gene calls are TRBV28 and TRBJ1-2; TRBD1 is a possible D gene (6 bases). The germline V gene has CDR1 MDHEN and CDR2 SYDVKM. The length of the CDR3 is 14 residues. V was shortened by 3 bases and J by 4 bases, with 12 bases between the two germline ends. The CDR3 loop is CASSFRGRGYGYTF. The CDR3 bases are TGTGCCAGCAGTTTCAGGGGTCGGGGCTATGGCTACACCTTC.

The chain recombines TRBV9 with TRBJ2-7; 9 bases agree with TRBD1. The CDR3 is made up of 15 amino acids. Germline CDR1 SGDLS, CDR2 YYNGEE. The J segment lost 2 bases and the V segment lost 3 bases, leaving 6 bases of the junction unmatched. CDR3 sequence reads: CASSAGTGMAYEQYF. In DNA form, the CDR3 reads TGTGCCAGCAGCGCCGGGACAGGGATGGCCTACGAGCAGTACTTC.

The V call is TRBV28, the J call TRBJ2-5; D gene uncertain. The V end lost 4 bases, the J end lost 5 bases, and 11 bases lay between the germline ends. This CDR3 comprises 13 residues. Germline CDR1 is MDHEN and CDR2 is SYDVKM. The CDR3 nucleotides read TGTGCCAGCAGTTCCTGGCCCCGGGAGACCCAGTACTTC. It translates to CASSSWPRETQYF.

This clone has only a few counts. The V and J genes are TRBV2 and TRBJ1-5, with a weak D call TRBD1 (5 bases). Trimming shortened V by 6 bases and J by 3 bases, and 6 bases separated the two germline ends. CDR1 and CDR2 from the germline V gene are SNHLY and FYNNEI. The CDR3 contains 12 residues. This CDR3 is CASRGDNQPQHF. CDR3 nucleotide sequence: TGTGCCAGCAGGGGGGACAATCAGCCCCAGCATTTT.

The CDR3 region is CASSYRLAGGIDTQYF. Here the CDR3 DNA reads TGTGCCAGTAGTTACAGACTAGCGGGAGGAATAGATACGCAGTATTTT. The rearrangement uses TRBV19 and TRBJ2-3, with 13 bases fitting TRBD2. Germline assignment: CDR1 LNHDA and CDR2 SQIVND (reference sequence). V lost 5 bases and J lost 5; bases outside the gene matches: 7. This CDR3 is 16 amino acids long.

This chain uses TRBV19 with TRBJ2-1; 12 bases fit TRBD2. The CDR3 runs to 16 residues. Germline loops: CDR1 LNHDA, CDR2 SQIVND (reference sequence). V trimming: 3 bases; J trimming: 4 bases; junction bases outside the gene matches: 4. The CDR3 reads CASSISGLAGYNEQFF. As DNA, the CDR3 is TGTGCCAGTAGTATCTCCGGACTAGCGGGGTACAATGAGCAGTTCTTC.

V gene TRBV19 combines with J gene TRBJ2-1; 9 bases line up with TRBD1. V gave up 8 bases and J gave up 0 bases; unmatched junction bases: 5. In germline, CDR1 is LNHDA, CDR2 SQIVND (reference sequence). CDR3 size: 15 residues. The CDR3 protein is CASRPDRGSYNEQFF. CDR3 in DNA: TGTGCCAGTCGACCGGACAGGGGCTCCTACAATGAGCAGTTCTTC.

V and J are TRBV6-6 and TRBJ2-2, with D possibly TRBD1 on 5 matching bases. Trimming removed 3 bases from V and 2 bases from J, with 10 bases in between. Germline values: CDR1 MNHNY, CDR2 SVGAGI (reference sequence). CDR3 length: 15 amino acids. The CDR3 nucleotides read TGTGCCAGCAGTTATGACAGCCGCAACACCGGGGAGCTGTTTTTT. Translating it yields CASSYDSRNTGELFF.

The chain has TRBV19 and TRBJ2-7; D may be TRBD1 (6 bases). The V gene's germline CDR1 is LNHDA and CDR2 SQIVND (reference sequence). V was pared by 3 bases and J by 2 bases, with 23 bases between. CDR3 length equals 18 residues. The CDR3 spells CASSIRTPGDRGTYEQYF. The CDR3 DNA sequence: TGTGCCAGTAGTATCAGAACGCCAGGGGATCGCGGCACCTACGAGCAGTACTTC.

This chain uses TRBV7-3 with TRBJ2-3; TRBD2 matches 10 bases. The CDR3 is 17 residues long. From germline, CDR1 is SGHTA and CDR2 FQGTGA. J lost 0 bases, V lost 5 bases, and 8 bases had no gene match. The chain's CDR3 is CASSPEELAGSTDTQYF. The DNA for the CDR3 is TGTGCCAGCAGCCCCGAGGAACTAGCGGGGAGCACAGATACGCAGTATTTT.

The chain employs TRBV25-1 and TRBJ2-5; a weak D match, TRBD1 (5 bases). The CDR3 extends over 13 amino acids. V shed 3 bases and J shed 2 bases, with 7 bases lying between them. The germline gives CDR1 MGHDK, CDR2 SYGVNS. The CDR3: CASSDGQQETQYF. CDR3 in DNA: TGTGCCAGCAGTGATGGACAACAAGAGACCCAGTACTTC.

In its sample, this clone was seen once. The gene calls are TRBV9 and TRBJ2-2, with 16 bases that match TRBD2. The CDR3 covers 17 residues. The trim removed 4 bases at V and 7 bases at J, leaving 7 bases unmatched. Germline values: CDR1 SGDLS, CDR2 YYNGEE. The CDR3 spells CASSPGLAGGQVGELFF. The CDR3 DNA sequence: TGTGCCAGCAGCCCGGGACTAGCGGGAGGGCAGGTCGGGGAGCTGTTTTTT.

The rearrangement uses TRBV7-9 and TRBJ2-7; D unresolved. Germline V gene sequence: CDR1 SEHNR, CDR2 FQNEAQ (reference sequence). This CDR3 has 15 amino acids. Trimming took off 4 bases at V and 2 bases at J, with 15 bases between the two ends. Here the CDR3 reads CASSSAMHGPYEQYF. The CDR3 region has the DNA TGTGCCAGCAGCTCCGCGATGCATGGGCCCTACGAGCAGTACTTC.

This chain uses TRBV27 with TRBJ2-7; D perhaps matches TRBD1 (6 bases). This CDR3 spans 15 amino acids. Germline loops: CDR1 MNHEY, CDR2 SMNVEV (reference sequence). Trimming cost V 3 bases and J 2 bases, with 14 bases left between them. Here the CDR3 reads CASSFRQAITYEQYF. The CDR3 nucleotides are TGTGCCAGCAGTTTCCGACAGGCCATAACCTACGAGCAGTACTTC.

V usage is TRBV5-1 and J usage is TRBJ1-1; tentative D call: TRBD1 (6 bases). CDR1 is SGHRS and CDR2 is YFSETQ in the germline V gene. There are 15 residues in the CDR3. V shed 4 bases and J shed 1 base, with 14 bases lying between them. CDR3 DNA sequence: TGCGCCAGCAGCACCAAGACGACAGGGAACACTGAAGCTTTCTTT. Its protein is CASSTKTTGNTEAFF.

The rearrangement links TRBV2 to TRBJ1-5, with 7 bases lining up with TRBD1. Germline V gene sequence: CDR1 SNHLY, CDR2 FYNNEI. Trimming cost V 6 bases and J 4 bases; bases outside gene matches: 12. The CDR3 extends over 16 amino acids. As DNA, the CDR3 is TGTGCCAGCAGACTCGCGAGGACAGGCTTAAATCAGCCCCAGCATTTT. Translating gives CASRLARTGLNQPQHF.

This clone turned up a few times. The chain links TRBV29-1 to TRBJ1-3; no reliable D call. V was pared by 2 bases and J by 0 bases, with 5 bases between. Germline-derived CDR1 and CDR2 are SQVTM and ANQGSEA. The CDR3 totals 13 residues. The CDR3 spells CSVEMNSGNTIYF. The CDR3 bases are TGCAGCGTTGAAATGAACTCTGGAAACACCATATATTTT.

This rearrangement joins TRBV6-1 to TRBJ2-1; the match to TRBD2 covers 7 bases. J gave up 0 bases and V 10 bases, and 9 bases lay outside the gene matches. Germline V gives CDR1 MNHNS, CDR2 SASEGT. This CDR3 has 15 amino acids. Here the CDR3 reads CATAPRGGSYNEQFF. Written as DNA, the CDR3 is TGTGCCACCGCCCCCCGCGGGGGCTCCTACAATGAGCAGTTCTTC.

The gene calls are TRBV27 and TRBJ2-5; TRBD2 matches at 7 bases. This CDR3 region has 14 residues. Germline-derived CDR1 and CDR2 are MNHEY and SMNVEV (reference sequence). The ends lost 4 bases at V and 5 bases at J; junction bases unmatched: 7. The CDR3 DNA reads TGTGCCAGCAGTTCAGCGGGATATTTGGAGACCCAGTACTTC. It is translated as CASSSAGYLETQYF.

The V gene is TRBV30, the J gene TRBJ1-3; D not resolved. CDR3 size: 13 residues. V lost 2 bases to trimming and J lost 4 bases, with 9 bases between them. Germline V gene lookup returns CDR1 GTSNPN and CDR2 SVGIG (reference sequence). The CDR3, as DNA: TGTGCCTGGAGTCTCACCTCGGGAAACACCATATATTTT. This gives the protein CAWSLTSGNTIYF.

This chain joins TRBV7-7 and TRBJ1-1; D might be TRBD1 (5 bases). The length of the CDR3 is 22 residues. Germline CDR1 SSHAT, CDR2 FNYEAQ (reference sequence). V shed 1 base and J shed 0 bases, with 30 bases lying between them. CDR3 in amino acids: CASSLVGHFKMGRGGLNTEAFF. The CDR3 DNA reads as TGTGCCAGCAGCTTAGTTGGGCACTTTAAGATGGGGCGGGGAGGGTTGAACACTGAAGCTTTCTTT.

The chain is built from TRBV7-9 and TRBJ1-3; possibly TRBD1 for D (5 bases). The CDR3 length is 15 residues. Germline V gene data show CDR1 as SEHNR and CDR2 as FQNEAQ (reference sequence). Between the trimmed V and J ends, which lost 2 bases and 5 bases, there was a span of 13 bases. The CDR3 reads CASSLPPQDRNTIYF. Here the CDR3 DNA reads TGTGCCAGCAGCTTACCCCCCCAGGACAGAAACACCATATATTTT.

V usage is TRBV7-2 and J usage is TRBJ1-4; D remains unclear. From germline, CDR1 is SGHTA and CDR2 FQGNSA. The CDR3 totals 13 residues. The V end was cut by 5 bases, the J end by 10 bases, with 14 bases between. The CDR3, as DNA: TGTGCCAGCAGCCCATACCGCTCTTCAAAACTGTTTTTT. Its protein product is CASSPYRSSKLFF.

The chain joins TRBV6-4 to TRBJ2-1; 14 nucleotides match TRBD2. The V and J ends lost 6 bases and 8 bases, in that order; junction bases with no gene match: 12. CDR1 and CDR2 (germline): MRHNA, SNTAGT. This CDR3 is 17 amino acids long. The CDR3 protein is CASRDPGTSGSIDEQFF. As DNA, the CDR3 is TGTGCCAGCAGAGACCCCGGGACTAGCGGGAGTATCGATGAGCAGTTCTTC.

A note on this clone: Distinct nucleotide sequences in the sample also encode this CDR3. This CDR3 is CASSLQPYEQYF. CDR3 bases: TGTGCCAGCAGCTTACAGCCCTACGAGCAGTACTTC. The V and J genes are TRBV5-4 and TRBJ2-7; D gene uncertain. V lost 2 bases and J lost 2, with 5 bases in between. Germline assignment: CDR1 SGHNT and CDR2 YYREEE (reference sequence). This CDR3 contains 12 residues.